This TCR beta chain was documented in a study of blood T cells in healthy people across ages (dated by TCRdb to 2014 to 2015). Background for the entire study: In model experiments, template switching captured about one uniquely barcoded TCR beta cDNA molecule for every two T cells. To avoid experimental bias, donors of different ages were randomly spread across the sequencing lanes. The donors were split into four age groups: young (average 16 years), middle-aged (39), aged (about 62) and long-lived (about 82). The study measured age-related changes in TCR beta repertoire diversity using deep sequencing normalized with unique cDNA molecular identifiers. Two additional independent replicas of 1 million unique cDNA reads from the same blood draw were analyzed for two donors (one aged 18 to 29 and one aged 80 or older). Study-wide conclusions, independent of this receptor: Since profiling was done on bulk unsorted PBMCs, naive and antigen-experienced compartments could not be conclusively compared. Observed TCR beta diversity per million T cells fell roughly linearly with age, and a significant reduction was already apparent by age roughly 41. Because the CMV infection status of the donors was unknown, age-related changes in expanded clonotypes may potentially have been confounded. There was a strong correlation between observed TCR beta diversity and the percentage of naive T cells measured by flow cytometry. Compared with the aged group, more naive CD4+ T cells, fewer expanded clones and increased TCR diversity were shown by the long-lived group, suggesting age selection. Estimates of total diversity based on one million sequenced T cells were considered lower bounds and underestimates.

This clonotype was recorded a few times. It has no known antigen specificity. Base qualities are not recorded, but no much larger clone differs from it by a single base. V loses 6 bases, J loses 10 bases, and the germline ends lie 7 bases apart. Reading from cysteine to phenylalanine, the CDR3 counts 9 amino acids. The CDR3 DNA has 27 bases and is translated from base 1. From a lookup of the germline V gene, CDR1 and CDR2 are SQVTM and ANQGSEA. Systemically healthy Caucasian individuals from Russia, 39 in total and aged roughly 6 to 100 years, were included as donors. Around 10 milliliters of peripheral blood were collected from each donor into EDTA-treated Vacutainer tubes. Ficoll-Paque density-gradient centrifugation was used to isolate PBMCs, with at least 7 million obtained per sample. Total RNA, at least 5.5 micrograms per sample, was extracted from PBMCs with Trizol reagent. The percentages of naive CD45RAhigh/CD27high T cells were determined by flow cytometry on a PBMC aliquot from every donor.

Receptor amplification or capture employed 5' RACE. TCRdb lists the instrument as Illumina HiSeq 2500. The second PCR ran for roughly 7 to 12 cycles and used a J-beta primer mix along with a sample-barcoded 5' primer. Each TCR beta cDNA molecule received a unique molecular identifier from a template-switch 5' adaptor carrying 12 random nucleotides. Each sample yielded at least 2.5 million CDR3-containing paired-end reads. First-strand cDNA synthesis was performed from all RNA using the Mint cDNA synthesis kit, with priming by a TRBC-specific oligonucleotide. Following uracil-DNA glycosylase treatment, all cDNA underwent a first 18-cycle PCR with the universal primers M1SS and BC2_uni_R. The authors' pipeline ran thus. Normalization of each sample was performed by random selection of 1 million high-quality reads, each carrying a distinct molecular identifier. Instead of being binned into consensus sequences, reads with shared molecular identifiers were discarded. MiTCR, with a Q25 quality threshold and the strictest error-elimination algorithm, was used for CDR3 identification, clonotype clustering and error correction. A nonparametric unseen species model with Euler transformation was used to estimate lower-bound total TCR beta diversity. The public reads were run again by TCRdb, first through fastp at Q25 and then through MiXCR, and only productive beta chains were kept. Rows are combined by CDR3 protein, so each entry shows the most common genes and DNA. The V and J calls and clone size are TCRdb's, not the authors'. In this sample the table shows 2 million or so distinct CDR3 sequences, just under 50% of which occur a single time. The top ten constitute more than 2% of the sample.

The rearrangement joined TRBV29-1 to TRBJ2-1; the D gene is perhaps TRBD1, from 6 matching bases. The receptor was derived from a woman in her 40s in good health. Material for sequencing was blood. The DNA sequence reads TGCAGCGTAGACAGGGAGCAGTTCTTC. Its translation reads: CSVDREQFF.